A single sample is the source of the 25 T cell receptor beta chains below, sequenced in a study of blood T cell repertoires in COVID-19. Clones were sequenced by immunoSEQ multiplex PCR, and TCRdb holds only the in-frame ones, with some missing. The data hold 140,000 to 150,000 clones, with 75% to 85% observed a single time. Material for sequencing was peripheral blood. These receptors all come from a human donor with acute or convalescent COVID-19. The donor label of this sample is uncertain.

This clone was observed a few times. The chain joins TRBV4-1 to TRBJ1-1; possible D gene TRBD1, 6 bases. CDR3 length: 15 residues. CDR1 MGHRA and CDR2 YSYEKL come from the germline V gene. V gave up 2 bases and J gave up 5 bases, with 15 bases separating them. The CDR3 DNA reads TGCGCCAGCAGCCAACCACAGGGTCACGCGACTGAAGCTTTCTTT. This translates into CASSQPQGHATEAFF.

This clone was seen only a few times. The chain carries TRBV27 and TRBJ2-2; maybe TRBD2 (6 bases). V lost 6 bases to trimming and J lost 4 bases, with 15 bases between them. This CDR3 has 15 residues. The V gene's germline CDR1 is MNHEY and CDR2 SMNVEV (reference sequence). Written as DNA, the CDR3 is TGTGCCAGCAGGCCCGCGCGGGGCGGCACCGGGGAGCTGTTTTTT. Its protein product is CASRPARGGTGELFF.

The rearrangement joins TRBV5-6 to TRBJ1-1; D gene uncertain. Trimming took 4 bases from V and 1 from J, leaving 14 bases between them. The CDR3 sequence is 15 residues long. Germline V gene data show CDR1 as SGHDT and CDR2 as YYEEEE. CDR3 DNA: TGTGCCAGCAGCCGGGTCTCCGCGGGGAACACTGAAGCTTTCTTT. Protein: CASSRVSAGNTEAFF.

The rearrangement uses TRBV5-1 and TRBJ2-1; 7 bases map to TRBD1. Germline lookup yields CDR1 SGHRS and CDR2 YFSETQ. The J segment lost 8 bases and the V segment lost 3 bases, leaving 5 bases of the junction unmatched. The CDR3 runs 13 residues. The CDR3 DNA follows: TGCGCCAGCAGCTCAGACAGGGTCGATGAGCAGTTCTTC. It is translated as CASSSDRVDEQFF. Full variable domain (rest looked up from reference TRBV5-1 and TRBJ2-1): KAGVTQTPRYLIKTRGQQVTLSCSPISGHRSVSWYQQTPGQGLQFLFEYFSETQRNKGNFPGRFSGRQFSNSRSEMNVSTLELGDSALYLCASSSDRVDEQFFGPGTRLTVL.

The chain joins TRBV27 to TRBJ1-6; TRBD1 aligns across 7 bases. CDR1 and CDR2 (germline): MNHEY, SMNVEV (reference sequence). CDR3 length: 14 amino acids. Losses at the gene ends were 6 bases for V and 6 bases for J; bases not matched to a gene: 5. The CDR3 spells CASRLTGSNSPLHF. CDR3 sequence (DNA): TGTGCCAGCAGACTGACAGGGTCTAATTCACCCCTCCACTTT.

The V gene is TRBV5-1, the J gene TRBJ2-2, with 11 bases matching TRBD2. The CDR3 consists of 17 residues. J lost 7 bases, V lost 2 bases, and 10 bases had no gene match. Germline V gives CDR1 SGHRS, CDR2 YFSETQ. The CDR3 spells CASSFGTSGLLGGELFF. For the CDR3, the DNA is TGCGCCAGCAGCTTTGGGACTAGCGGTCTCCTGGGCGGGGAGCTGTTTTTT.

V usage is TRBV18 and J usage is TRBJ2-1, with D perhaps TRBD1 (5 bases). Trimming cost V 4 bases and J 8 bases, with 12 bases left between them. Germline V gene lookup returns CDR1 KGHSH and CDR2 LQKENI. CDR3 size: 13 residues. The CDR3 coding sequence is TGTGCCAGCTCACAGGGGTGGGGCGATGAGCAGTTCTTC. It specifies CASSQGWGDEQFF.

This chain joins TRBV19 and TRBJ1-5; D unresolved. Germline V gene data show CDR1 as LNHDA and CDR2 as SQIVND (reference sequence). Trimming took 6 bases from V and 6 from J, leaving 21 bases between them. The CDR3 is made up of 16 amino acids. CDR3 loop: CASRRPGDGLRQPQHF. For the CDR3, the DNA is TGTGCCAGTAGGCGCCCCGGGGATGGACTGCGTCAGCCCCAGCATTTT. Looking up the rest from reference TRBV19 and TRBJ1-5 gives the full variable domain: DGGITQSPKYLFRKEGQNVTLSCEQNLNHDAMYWYRQDPGQGLRLIYYSQIVNDFQKGDIAEGYSVSREKKESFPLTVTSAQKNPTAFYLCASRRPGDGLRQPQHFGDGTRLSIL.

The rearrangement joins TRBV10-3 to TRBJ1-5; D gene uncertain. The V gene's germline CDR1 is ENHRY and CDR2 SYGVKD. The CDR3 totals 15 residues. Trimming shortened V by 3 bases and J by 4 bases, and 13 bases separated the two germline ends. In DNA form, the CDR3 reads TGTGCCATCAGTGAAGGACTCAAGCCTAATCAGCCCCAGCATTTT. This codes for CAISEGLKPNQPQHF.

The chain links TRBV19 to TRBJ1-2; D call uncertain. Germline CDR1 is LNHDA and CDR2 is SQIVND (reference sequence). V lost 3 bases, J lost 0 bases, and 5 bases lay in between. The CDR3 is 13 amino acids. CDR3: CASSMAANYGYTF. Here the CDR3 DNA reads TGTGCCAGTAGTATGGCAGCTAACTATGGCTACACCTTC.

This chain uses TRBV11-2 with TRBJ2-1; a weak D match, TRBD1 (6 bases). The CDR3 is 13 residues long. The germline V gene encodes CDR1 SGHAT and CDR2 FQNNGV. V was trimmed by 8 bases and J by 7 bases, leaving 15 bases between them. CDR3 DNA sequence: TGTGCCAGCGCTTCAGGGGTTGGGAATGAGCAGTTCTTC. It is translated as CASASGVGNEQFF.

The chain links TRBV10-3 to TRBJ2-4; TRBD1 is a possible D gene (6 bases). Germline CDR1 reads ENHRY; CDR2 reads SYGVKD. The CDR3 consists of 18 residues. V lost 0 bases, J lost 0 bases, and 15 bases lay in between. The CDR3, as DNA: TGTGCCATCAGTGAGTCTACCAGGGGCCCTATAGCCAAAAACATTCAGTACTTC. As protein: CAISESTRGPIAKNIQYF.

V and J are TRBV4-1 and TRBJ1-5, with a weak D call TRBD1 (6 bases). This CDR3 has 15 residues. Germline V gives CDR1 MGHRA, CDR2 YSYEKL. With 1 base removed from V and 9 bases from J, the gap between germline ends came to 16 bases. As DNA, the CDR3 is TGCGCCAGCAGCCAAGGGCAGGGGTCCTCTCGGCCCCAGCATTTT. The encoded protein is CASSQGQGSSRPQHF.

Concerning this clone: Additional DNA sequences in this sample encode the identical CDR3. This chain joins TRBV6-5 and TRBJ1-1; TRBD1 might be the D (5 bases). This CDR3 region has 14 residues. Germline V gene sequence: CDR1 MNHEY, CDR2 SVGAGI. V dropped 2 bases and J dropped 4 bases, with 11 bases sitting between them. The CDR3 spells CASSYGGVGTEAFF. DNA of the CDR3: TGTGCCAGCAGTTACGGGGGGGTCGGCACTGAAGCTTTCTTT.

This chain connects TRBV7-8 to TRBJ1-4; tentatively, D is TRBD1 (6 bases). The V gene lost 5 bases and the J gene lost 5 bases, with 18 bases spanning the gap. CDR3 size: 16 residues. The V gene's germline CDR1 is SGHVS and CDR2 FQNEAQ. In DNA, the CDR3 is TGTGCCAGCAGCCCCAAAGGGGGGGCCCTAAATGAAAAACTGTTTTTT. Protein sequence: CASSPKGGALNEKLFF.

V and J are TRBV7-9 and TRBJ1-4, with 11 bases matching TRBD1. Trimming cost V 4 bases and J 0 bases; bases outside gene matches: 4. The CDR3 sequence is 17 residues long. Germline CDR1 SEHNR, CDR2 FQNEAQ (reference sequence). CDR3 sequence (DNA): TGTGCCAGCAGCTCTCCGGGACAGGGGGCAACTAATGAAAAACTGTTTTTT. Protein: CASSSPGQGATNEKLFF.

This chain uses TRBV5-6 with TRBJ1-2, with TRBD1 matching 8 bases. The CDR3 contains 14 residues. The V gene's germline CDR1 is SGHDT and CDR2 YYEEEE. With V trimmed by 4 bases and J by 1 base, 3 bases remained unmatched. This CDR3 is CASSPGQGNYGYTF. In nucleotides, the CDR3 is TGTGCCAGCAGCCCCGGACAGGGTAACTATGGCTACACCTTC. Full variable domain (missing parts from reference TRBV5-6 and TRBJ1-2): DAGVTQSPTHLIKTRGQQVTLRCSPKSGHDTVSWYQQALGQGPQFIFQYYEEEERQRGNFPDRFSGHQFPNYSSELNVNALLLGDSALYLCASSPGQGNYGYTFGSGTRLTVV.

This sequence joins TRBV5-4 and TRBJ2-7, with D possibly TRBD1 on 6 matching bases. CDR3 length equals 14 residues. Per germline, CDR1 SGHNT and CDR2 YYREEE (reference sequence). Deletions cut 4 bases from V and 0 bases from J, with 11 bases between. The CDR3 DNA reads TGTGCCAGCAGCCCGGACAGTACCTCCTACGAGCAGTACTTC. This translates into CASSPDSTSYEQYF.

The V gene is TRBV6-1, the J gene TRBJ1-3; no reliable D call. Trimming removed 0 bases from V and 0 bases from J, with 3 bases in between. Germline V gene sequence: CDR1 MNHNS, CDR2 SASEGT. This CDR3 contains 14 residues. CDR3 sequence (DNA): TGTGCCAGCAGTGAAGCCGGCTCTGGAAACACCATATATTTT. It encodes CASSEAGSGNTIYF.

The CDR3, as DNA: TGTGCCAGCAGGACCCCCCAGGGATACACTGAAGCTTTCTTT. It translates to CASRTPQGYTEAFF. The chain employs TRBV6-5 and TRBJ1-1; D may be TRBD1 (5 bases). Germline values: CDR1 MNHEY, CDR2 SVGAGI. Trimming shortened V by 6 bases and J by 3 bases, and 14 bases separated the two germline ends. The length of the CDR3 is 14 residues.

The rearrangement links TRBV27 to TRBJ1-1; D is ambiguous. Germline V gives CDR1 MNHEY, CDR2 SMNVEV (reference sequence). V gave up 6 bases and J gave up 0 bases, with 8 bases separating them. This CDR3 has 13 amino acids. The CDR3 is CASSHDMNTEAFF. As DNA, the CDR3 is TGTGCCAGCAGCCACGACATGAACACTGAAGCTTTCTTT.

The V call is TRBV7-9, the J call TRBJ2-5, with D perhaps matching TRBD1 (5 bases). V lost 5 bases and J 5 bases, leaving 18 bases between the germline ends. Germline values: CDR1 SEHNR, CDR2 FQNEAQ (reference sequence). The CDR3 loop spans 15 amino acids. CDR3 in amino acids: CASSVKQAVRETQYF. As DNA, the CDR3 is TGTGCCAGCAGCGTCAAACAGGCCGTAAGGGAGACCCAGTACTTC.

This rearrangement joins TRBV7-8 to TRBJ1-1; TRBD1 is a possible D gene (6 bases). CDR3 size: 14 residues. The germline gives CDR1 SGHVS, CDR2 FQNEAQ. With 0 bases removed from V and 11 bases from J, the gap between germline ends came to 16 bases. The CDR3: CASSLAEQGLGAFF. As DNA, the CDR3 is TGTGCCAGCAGCTTAGCAGAACAGGGATTAGGGGCTTTCTTT.

The chain joins TRBV5-1 to TRBJ1-2; D uncertain. Trimming removed 3 bases from V and 3 bases from J, with 12 bases in between. Germline values: CDR1 SGHRS, CDR2 YFSETQ. This CDR3 is built from 14 residues. The CDR3 DNA reads TGCGCCAGCAGCTCGCCAGGAACTGACTATGGCTACACCTTC. Its protein is CASSSPGTDYGYTF.

The J gene is TRBJ2-7, the V gene TRBV6-1; 8 bases map to TRBD1. J lost 2 bases, V lost 0 bases, and 6 bases had no gene match. Looked up from germline, CDR1 is MNHNS and CDR2 is SASEGT. The CDR3 covers 16 residues. Here the CDR3 reads CASSEAPGGATYEQYF. In DNA, the CDR3 is TGTGCCAGCAGTGAAGCGCCAGGGGGCGCGACCTACGAGCAGTACTTC.